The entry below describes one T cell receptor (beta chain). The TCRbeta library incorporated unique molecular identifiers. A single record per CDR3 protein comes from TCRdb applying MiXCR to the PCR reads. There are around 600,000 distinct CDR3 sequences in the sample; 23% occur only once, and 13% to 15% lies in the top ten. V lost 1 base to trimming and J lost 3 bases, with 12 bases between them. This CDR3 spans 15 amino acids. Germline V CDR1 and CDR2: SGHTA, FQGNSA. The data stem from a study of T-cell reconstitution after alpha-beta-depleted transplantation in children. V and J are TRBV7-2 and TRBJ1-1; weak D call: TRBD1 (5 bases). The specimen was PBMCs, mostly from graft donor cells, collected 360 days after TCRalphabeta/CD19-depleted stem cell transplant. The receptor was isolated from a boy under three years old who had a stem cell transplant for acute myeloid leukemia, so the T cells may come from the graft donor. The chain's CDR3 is CASSLEPGPYTEAFF. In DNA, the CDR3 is TGTGCCAGCAGCTTAGAACCAGGGCCGTACACTGAAGCTTTCTTT.